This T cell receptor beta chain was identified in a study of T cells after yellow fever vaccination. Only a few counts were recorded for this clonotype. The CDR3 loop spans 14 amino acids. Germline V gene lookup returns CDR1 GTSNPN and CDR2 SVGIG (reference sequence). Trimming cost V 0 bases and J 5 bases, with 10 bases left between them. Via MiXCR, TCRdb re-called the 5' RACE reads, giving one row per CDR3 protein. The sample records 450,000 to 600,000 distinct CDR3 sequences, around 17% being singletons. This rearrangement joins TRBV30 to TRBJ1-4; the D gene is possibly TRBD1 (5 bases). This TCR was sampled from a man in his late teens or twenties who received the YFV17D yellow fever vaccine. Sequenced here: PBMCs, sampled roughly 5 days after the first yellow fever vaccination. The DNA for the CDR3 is TGTGCCTGGAGTGTGGGGGTTGCGAATGAAAAACTGTTTTTT. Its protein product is CAWSVGVANEKLFF.